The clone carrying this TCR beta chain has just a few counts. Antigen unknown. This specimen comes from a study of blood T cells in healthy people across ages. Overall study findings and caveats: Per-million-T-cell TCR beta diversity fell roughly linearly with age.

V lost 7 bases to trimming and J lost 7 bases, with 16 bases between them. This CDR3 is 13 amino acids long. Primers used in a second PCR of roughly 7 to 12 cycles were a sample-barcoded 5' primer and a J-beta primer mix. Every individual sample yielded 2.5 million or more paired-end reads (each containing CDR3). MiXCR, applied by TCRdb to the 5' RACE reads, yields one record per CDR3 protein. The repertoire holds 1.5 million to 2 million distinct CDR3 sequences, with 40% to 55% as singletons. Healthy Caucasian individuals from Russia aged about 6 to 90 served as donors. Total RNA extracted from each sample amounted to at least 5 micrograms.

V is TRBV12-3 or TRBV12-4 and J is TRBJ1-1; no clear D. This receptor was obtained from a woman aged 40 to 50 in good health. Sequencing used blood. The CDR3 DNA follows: TGTGCCAGCACCCCTTTCGTGGCAGGTGAAGCTTTCTTT. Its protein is CASTPFVAGEAFF.